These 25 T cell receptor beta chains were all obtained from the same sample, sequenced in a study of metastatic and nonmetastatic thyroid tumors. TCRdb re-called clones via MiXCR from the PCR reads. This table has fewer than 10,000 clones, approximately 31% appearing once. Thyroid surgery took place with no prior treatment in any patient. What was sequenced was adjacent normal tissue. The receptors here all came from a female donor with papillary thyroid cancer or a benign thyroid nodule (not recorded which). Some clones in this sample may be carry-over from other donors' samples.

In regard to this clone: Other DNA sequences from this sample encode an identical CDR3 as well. Here the CDR3 DNA reads TGTGCCAGCAGCTTAGATCGAATGGGAGGGGAGGCTTTCTTT. This gives the protein CASSLDRMGGEAFF. This chain connects TRBV11-3 to TRBJ1-1, with D perhaps TRBD1 (5 bases). The germline V and J ends were trimmed by 0 bases and 11 bases, with 16 bases remaining between them. Germline CDR1 reads SGHNT; CDR2 reads YENEEA. The length of the CDR3 is 14 residues. Filled out from reference TRBV11-3 and TRBJ1-1, the complete variable domain reads EAGVVQSPRYKIIEKKQPVAFWCNPISGHNTLYWYLQNLGQGPELLIRYENEEAVDDSQLPKDRFSAERLKGVDSTLKIQPAELGDSAVYLCASSLDRMGGEAFFGQGTRLTVV.

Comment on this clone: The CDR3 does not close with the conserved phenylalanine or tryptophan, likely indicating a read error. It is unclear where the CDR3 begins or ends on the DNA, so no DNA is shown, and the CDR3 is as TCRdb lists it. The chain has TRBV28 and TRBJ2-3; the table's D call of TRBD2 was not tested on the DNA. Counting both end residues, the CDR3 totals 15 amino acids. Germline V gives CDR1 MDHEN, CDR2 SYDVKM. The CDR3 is CASSGYGGTPPVHGP.

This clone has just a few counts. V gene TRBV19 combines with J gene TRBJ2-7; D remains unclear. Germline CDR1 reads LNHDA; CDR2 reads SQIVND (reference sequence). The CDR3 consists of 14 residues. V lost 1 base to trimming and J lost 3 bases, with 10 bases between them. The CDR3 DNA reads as TGTGCCAGTAGTATAGGGGGAAATGGCTACGAGCAGTACTTC. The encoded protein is CASSIGGNGYEQYF.

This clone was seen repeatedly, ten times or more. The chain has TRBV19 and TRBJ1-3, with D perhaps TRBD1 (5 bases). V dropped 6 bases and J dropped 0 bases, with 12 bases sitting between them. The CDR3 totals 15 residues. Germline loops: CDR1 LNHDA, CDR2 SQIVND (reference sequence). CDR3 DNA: TGTGCCAGTAGACCGGACACCATCTCTGGAAACACCATATATTTT. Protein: CASRPDTISGNTIYF.

The CDR3 bases are TGTGCCAGCAGCCCCAGAGCGACTAGCGGAGCGACCGGGGAGCTGTTTTTT. Its translation: CASSPRATSGATGELFF. This rearrangement joins TRBV11-2 to TRBJ2-2, with TRBD2 matching 9 bases. The V segment lost 5 bases and the J segment 5 bases; nucleotides outside the gene matches: 12. The CDR3 length is 17 residues. Looked up from germline, CDR1 is SGHAT and CDR2 is FQNNGV.

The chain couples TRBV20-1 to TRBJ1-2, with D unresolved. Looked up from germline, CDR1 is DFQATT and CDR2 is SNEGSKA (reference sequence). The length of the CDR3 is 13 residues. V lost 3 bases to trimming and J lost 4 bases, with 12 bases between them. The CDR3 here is CSASREASYGYTF. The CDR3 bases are TGCAGTGCTAGTAGGGAGGCCAGCTATGGCTACACCTTC.

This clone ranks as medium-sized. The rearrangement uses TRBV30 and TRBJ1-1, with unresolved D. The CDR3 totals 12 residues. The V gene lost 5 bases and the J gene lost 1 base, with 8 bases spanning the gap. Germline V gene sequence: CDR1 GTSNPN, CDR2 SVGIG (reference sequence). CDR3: CAWWVRNTEAFF. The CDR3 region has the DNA TGTGCCTGGTGGGTCCGGAACACTGAAGCTTTCTTT. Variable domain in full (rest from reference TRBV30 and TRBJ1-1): SQTIHQWPATLVQPVGSPLSLECTVEGTSNPNLYWYRQAAGRGLQLLFYSVGIGQISSEVPQNLSASRPQDRQFILSSKKLLLSDSGFYLCAWWVRNTEAFFGQGTRLTVV.

CDR3 protein: CASSIVLGQGYYGYTF. In DNA, the CDR3 is TGTGCCAGTAGTATAGTACTCGGGCAGGGTTACTATGGCTACACCTTC. The chain couples TRBV19 to TRBJ1-2, with D possibly TRBD1 on 5 matching bases. Germline values: CDR1 LNHDA, CDR2 SQIVND (reference sequence). This CDR3 comprises 16 residues. The V and J ends lost 1 base and 3 bases respectively, with 15 bases between them.

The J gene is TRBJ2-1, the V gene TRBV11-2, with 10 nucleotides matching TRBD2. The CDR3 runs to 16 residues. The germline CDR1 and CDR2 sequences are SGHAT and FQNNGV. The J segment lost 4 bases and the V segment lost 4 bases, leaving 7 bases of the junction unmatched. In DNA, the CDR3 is TGTGCCAGCAGCTCCCGGGCTAGCGGGAGTTACAATGAGCAGTTCTTC. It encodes CASSSRASGSYNEQFF.

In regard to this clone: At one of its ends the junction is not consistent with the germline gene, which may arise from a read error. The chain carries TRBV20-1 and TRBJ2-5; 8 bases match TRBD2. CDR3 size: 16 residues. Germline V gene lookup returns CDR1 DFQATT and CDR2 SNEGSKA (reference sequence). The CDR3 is CSAREAAGRAVENQYF. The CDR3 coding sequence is TGCAGTGCTAGAGAGGCTGCCGGGAGGGCAGTAGAGAACCAGTACTTC.

The CDR3 loop reads CASSEIGGRYNEQFF. The CDR3 region has the DNA TGCGCCAGCAGTGAGATAGGCGGGAGGTACAATGAGCAGTTCTTC. The J gene is TRBJ2-1, the V gene TRBV10-1, with 8 positions matching TRBD2. V was pared by 2 bases and J by 4 bases, with 4 bases of the junction left unmatched. The CDR3 consists of 15 residues. In germline, CDR1 is WNHNN, CDR2 SYGVQD (reference sequence).

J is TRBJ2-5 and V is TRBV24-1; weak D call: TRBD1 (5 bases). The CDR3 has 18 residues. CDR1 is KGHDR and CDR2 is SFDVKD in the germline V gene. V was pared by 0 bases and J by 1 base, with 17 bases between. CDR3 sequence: CATSDLRAVERGQETQYF. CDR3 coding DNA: TGTGCCACCAGTGATTTGAGGGCGGTAGAAAGGGGCCAAGAGACCCAGTACTTC.

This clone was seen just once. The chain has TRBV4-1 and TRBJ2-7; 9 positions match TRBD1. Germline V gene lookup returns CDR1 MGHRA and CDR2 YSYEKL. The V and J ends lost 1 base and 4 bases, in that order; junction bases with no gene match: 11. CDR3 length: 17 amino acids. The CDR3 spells CASSQGPPGQGLYEQYF. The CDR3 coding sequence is TGCGCCAGCAGCCAAGGTCCCCCGGGACAGGGTTTGTACGAGCAGTACTTC.

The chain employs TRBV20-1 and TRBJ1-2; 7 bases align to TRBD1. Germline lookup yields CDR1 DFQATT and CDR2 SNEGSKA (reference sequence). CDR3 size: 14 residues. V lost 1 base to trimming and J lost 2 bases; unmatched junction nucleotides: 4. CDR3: CSARGQGDNYGYTF. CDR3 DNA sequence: TGCAGTGCTAGAGGACAGGGCGACAACTATGGCTACACCTTC.

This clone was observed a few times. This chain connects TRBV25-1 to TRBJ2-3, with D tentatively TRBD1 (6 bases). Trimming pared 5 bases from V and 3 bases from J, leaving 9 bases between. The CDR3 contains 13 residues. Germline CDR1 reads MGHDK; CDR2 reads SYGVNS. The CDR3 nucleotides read TGTGCCAGCAGTTACAGGGTAACAGATACGCAGTATTTT. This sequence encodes CASSYRVTDTQYF. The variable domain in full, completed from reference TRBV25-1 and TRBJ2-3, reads EADIYQTPRYLVIGTGKKITLECSQTMGHDKMYWYQQDPGMELHLIHYSYGVNSTEKGDLSSESTVSRIRTEHFPLTLESARPSHTSQYLCASSYRVTDTQYFGPGTRLTVL.

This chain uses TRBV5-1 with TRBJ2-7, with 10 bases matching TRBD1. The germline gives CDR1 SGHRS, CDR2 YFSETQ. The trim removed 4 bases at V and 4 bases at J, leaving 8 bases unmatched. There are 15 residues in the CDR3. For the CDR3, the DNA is TGCGCCAGCAGCCCTTTGCCGGGACAGGGGTACGAGCAGTACTTC. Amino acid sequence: CASSPLPGQGYEQYF. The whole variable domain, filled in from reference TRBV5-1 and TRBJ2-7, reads KAGVTQTPRYLIKTRGQQVTLSCSPISGHRSVSWYQQTPGQGLQFLFEYFSETQRNKGNFPGRFSGRQFSNSRSEMNVSTLELGDSALYLCASSPLPGQGYEQYFGPGTRLTVT.

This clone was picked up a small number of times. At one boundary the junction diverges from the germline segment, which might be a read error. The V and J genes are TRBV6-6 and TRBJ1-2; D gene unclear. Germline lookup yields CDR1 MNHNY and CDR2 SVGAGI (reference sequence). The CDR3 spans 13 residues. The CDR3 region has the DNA TGTGCCAGCATTTACTCGGCAGGCGACTGCTACACCTTC. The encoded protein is CASIYSAGDCYTF.

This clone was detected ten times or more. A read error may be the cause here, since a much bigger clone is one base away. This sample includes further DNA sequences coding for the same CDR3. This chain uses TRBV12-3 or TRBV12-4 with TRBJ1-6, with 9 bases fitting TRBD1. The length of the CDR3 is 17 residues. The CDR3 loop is CASSSPATGGWNSPLHF. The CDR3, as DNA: TGCGCCAGCAGTTCCCCCGCGACAGGGGGTTGGAATTCACCCCTCCACTTT.

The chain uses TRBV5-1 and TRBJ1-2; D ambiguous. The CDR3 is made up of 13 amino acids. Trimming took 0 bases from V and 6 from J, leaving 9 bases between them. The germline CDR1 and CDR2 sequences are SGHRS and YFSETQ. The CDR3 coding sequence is TGCGCCAGCAGCTTGGGGACGAGGGATGGCTACACCTTC. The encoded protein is CASSLGTRDGYTF.

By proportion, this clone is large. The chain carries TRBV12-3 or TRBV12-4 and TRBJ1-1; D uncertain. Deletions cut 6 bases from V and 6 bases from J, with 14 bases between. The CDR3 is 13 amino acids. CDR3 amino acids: CASSRVLGAEAFF. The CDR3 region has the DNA TGTGCCAGCAGCCGCGTTTTGGGCGCTGAAGCTTTCTTT.

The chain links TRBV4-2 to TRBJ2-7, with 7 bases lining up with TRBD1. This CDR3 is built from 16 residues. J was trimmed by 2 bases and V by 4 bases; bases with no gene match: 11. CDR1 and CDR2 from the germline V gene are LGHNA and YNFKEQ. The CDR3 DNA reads TGTGCCAGCAGCCCCACCGACTCGACAGGGACCTACGAGCAGTACTTC. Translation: CASSPTDSTGTYEQYF.

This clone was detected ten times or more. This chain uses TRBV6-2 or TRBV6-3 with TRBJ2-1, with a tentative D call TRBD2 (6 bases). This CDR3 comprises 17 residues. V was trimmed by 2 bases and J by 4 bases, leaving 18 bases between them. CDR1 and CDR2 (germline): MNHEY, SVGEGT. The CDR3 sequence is CASSYGMWGLAYNEQFF. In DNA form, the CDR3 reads TGTGCCAGCAGTTACGGTATGTGGGGACTTGCTTACAATGAGCAGTTCTTC.

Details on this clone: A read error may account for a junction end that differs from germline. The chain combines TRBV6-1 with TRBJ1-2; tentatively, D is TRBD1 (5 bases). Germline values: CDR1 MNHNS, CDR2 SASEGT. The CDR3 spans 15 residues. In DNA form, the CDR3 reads TGTGCCTGCAGACCCGTACGCACAGGACTATATGGCTACACCTTC. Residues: CACRPVRTGLYGYTF.

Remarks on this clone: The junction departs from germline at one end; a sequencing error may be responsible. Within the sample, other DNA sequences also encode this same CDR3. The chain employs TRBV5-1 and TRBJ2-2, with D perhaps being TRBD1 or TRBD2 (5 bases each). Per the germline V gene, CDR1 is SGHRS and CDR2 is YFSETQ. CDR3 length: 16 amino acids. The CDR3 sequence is CASSLATGRNTGELFF. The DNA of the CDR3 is TGCGCCAGCAGCTTGGCGACGGGGCGTAACACTGGGGAGCTGTTTTTT. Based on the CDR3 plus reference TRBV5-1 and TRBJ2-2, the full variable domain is KAGVTQTPRYLIKTRGQQVTLSCSPISGHRSVSWYQQTPGQGLQFLFEYFSETQRNKGNFPGRFSGRQFSNSRSEMNVSTLELGDSALYLCASSLATGRNTGELFFGEGSRLTVL.

The chain's CDR3 is CSARGQTIGPQHF. The CDR3 DNA follows: TGCAGTGCTAGAGGTCAGACCATCGGACCCCAGCATTTT. The rearrangement uses TRBV20-1 and TRBJ1-5; D is undetermined. CDR3 size: 13 residues. From germline, CDR1 is DFQATT and CDR2 SNEGSKA (reference sequence). V gave up 1 base and J gave up 10 bases, with 14 bases separating them.